These 9 T cell receptor beta chains were sequenced from one sample in a study of sequential checkpoint blockade in melanoma. The protocol was immunoSEQ multiplex PCR, while the TCRdb copy is restricted to in-frame clones and leaves out a portion. The profile shows about 10,000 clones, 73% of them singletons. Treatment of the sample: randomized to nivolumab then ipilimumab (arm A) or the reverse (arm B). The material sequenced was CD8+ T cells sorted from blood (inferred from file names), taken from a patient given nivolumab and ipilimumab in sequence. These receptors all stem from a human donor with melanoma.

This clone was recorded only once. The chain is built from TRBV6-5 and TRBJ2-1; D is uncertain. The CDR3 has 15 residues. Trimming took off 2 bases at V and 1 base at J, with 9 bases between the two ends. The germline V gene encodes CDR1 MNHEY and CDR2 SVGAGI. CDR3: CASSYDSGSYNEQFF. Written as DNA, the CDR3 is TGTGCCAGCAGTTACGATAGTGGTTCCTACAATGAGCAGTTCTTC.

The CDR3 bases are TGTGCCTGGAGTGTACTAGGTCGAGGGAGGGAGCAGTACTTC. It translates to CAWSVLGRGREQYF. The chain has TRBV30 and TRBJ2-7; D may be TRBD2 (6 bases). The V and J ends lost 0 bases and 7 bases respectively, with 16 bases between them. CDR3 size: 14 residues. Germline V CDR1 and CDR2: GTSNPN, SVGIG (reference sequence).

This clone showed up just a few times. This chain joins TRBV5-8 and TRBJ1-1, with TRBD1 identical over 7 bases. CDR1 is SGHTS, CDR2 YDEGEE, per germline. The CDR3 spans 13 residues. J gave up 4 bases and V 1 base, and 1 base lay outside the gene matches. The CDR3 spells CASSLQGGTEAFF. The CDR3, as DNA: TGTGCCAGCAGCTTGCAGGGGGGCACTGAAGCTTTCTTT.

The chain has TRBV27 and TRBJ2-7; 12 bases line up with TRBD2. Germline loops: CDR1 MNHEY, CDR2 SMNVEV (reference sequence). The V and J ends lost 6 bases and 2 bases, in that order; junction bases with no gene match: 8. The CDR3 covers 16 residues. The CDR3 here is CASSTLLAGGPYEQYF. CDR3 coding DNA: TGTGCCAGCAGCACCCTTCTAGCGGGAGGGCCCTACGAGCAGTACTTC.

This clone was detected only a few times. The chain combines TRBV19 with TRBJ2-1; 11 bases line up with TRBD2. Germline values: CDR1 LNHDA, CDR2 SQIVND (reference sequence). This CDR3 comprises 15 residues. The trim removed 3 bases at V and 7 bases at J, leaving 5 bases unmatched. CDR3 in DNA: TGTGCCAGTAGTATGGGGACTAGCGGTGGAAATGAGCAGTTCTTC. Its protein is CASSMGTSGGNEQFF.

This chain joins TRBV9 and TRBJ1-4; perhaps TRBD1 as D (6 bases). V was trimmed by 4 bases and J by 7 bases, leaving 14 bases between them. CDR1 is SGDLS and CDR2 is YYNGEE in the germline V gene. The CDR3 loop spans 14 amino acids. The CDR3 DNA reads as TGTGCCAGCAGCCCGGGACAAGGAGGTGAAAAACTGTTTTTT. Translating it yields CASSPGQGGEKLFF.

This clone has more than one count but fewer than ten. The J gene is TRBJ2-7, the V gene TRBV21-1; TRBD1 is the table's D call, not checked against the DNA. TRBV21-1 is a pseudogene segment. This CDR3 comprises 15 residues. The CDR3 region is CASSTRQGAYYEQYF. The CDR3 region has the DNA TGTGCCAGCAGCACTCGACAGGGGGCCTACTACGAGCAGTACTTC.

The CDR3 protein is CAISESRVAEAFF. CDR3 bases: TGTGCCATCAGTGAGTCGCGAGTTGCTGAAGCTTTCTTT. The chain has TRBV10-3 and TRBJ1-1; D unresolved. Germline V CDR1 and CDR2: ENHRY, SYGVKD. Trimming cost V 0 bases and J 6 bases, with 8 bases left between them. The CDR3 covers 13 residues.

The V and J genes are TRBV11-1 and TRBJ2-3; D uncertain. Germline CDR1 SGHAT, CDR2 FQDESV (reference sequence). Trimming pared 3 bases from V and 5 bases from J, leaving 9 bases between. This CDR3 is built from 13 residues. The CDR3 loop is CASSLGFRDTQYF. CDR3 DNA: TGTGCCAGCAGCTTGGGCTTCCGAGATACGCAGTATTTT.